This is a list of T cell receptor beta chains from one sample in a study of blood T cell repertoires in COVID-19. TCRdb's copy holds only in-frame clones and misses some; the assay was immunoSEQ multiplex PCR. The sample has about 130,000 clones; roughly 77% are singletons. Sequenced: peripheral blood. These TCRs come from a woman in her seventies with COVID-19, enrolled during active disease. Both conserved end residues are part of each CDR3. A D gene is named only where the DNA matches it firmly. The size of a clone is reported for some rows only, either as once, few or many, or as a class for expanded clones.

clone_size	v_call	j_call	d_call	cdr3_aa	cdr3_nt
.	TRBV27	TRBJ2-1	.	CASSSTKTYNEQFF	TGTGCCAGCAGTTCCACAAAGACCTACAATGAGCAGTTCTTC
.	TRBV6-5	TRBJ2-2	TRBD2	CASRPLAGVTGELFF	TGTGCCAGCAGGCCACTAGCGGGGGTCACCGGGGAGCTGTTTTTT
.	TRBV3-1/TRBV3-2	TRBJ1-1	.	CASTAPGDAAFF	TGTGCCAGCACCGCCCCCGGTGATGCGGCTTTCTTT
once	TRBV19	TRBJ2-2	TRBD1	CASSLGVDRGNTGELFF	TGTGCCAGTAGTCTGGGGGTAGACAGGGGGAACACCGGGGAGCTGTTTTTT
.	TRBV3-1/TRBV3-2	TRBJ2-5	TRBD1	CASSQEGGRETQYF	TGTGCCAGCAGCCAAGAAGGGGGCCGAGAGACCCAGTACTTC
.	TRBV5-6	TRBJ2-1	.	CASSFLRPSPSSYNEQFF	TGTGCCAGCAGCTTTCTTCGTCCCTCCCCGAGCTCCTACAATGAGCAGTTCTTC
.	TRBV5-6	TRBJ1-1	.	CASSWGGRTNTEAFF	TGTGCCAGCAGCTGGGGGGGCCGCACGAACACTGAAGCTTTCTTT
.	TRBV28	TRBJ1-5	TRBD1	CASSRGPGQGSSQPQHF	TGTGCCAGCAGCCGCGGCCCGGGACAGGGCTCCAGCCAGCCCCAGCATTTT
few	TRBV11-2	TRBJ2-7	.	CASSLDFRTPYEQYF	TGTGCCAGCAGCTTAGATTTCCGGACACCTTACGAGCAGTACTTC
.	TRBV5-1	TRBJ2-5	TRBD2	CASSLGRTSGGETQYF	TGCGCCAGCAGCTTGGGCCGGACTAGCGGGGGAGAGACCCAGTACTTC
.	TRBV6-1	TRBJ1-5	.	CASSETWGYVREQSPHF	TGTGCCAGCAGTGAAACTTGGGGATACGTAAGGGAGCAATCGCCCCATTTT
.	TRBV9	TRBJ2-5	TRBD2	CASTTGLAGKETQYF	TGTGCCAGCACAACGGGACTAGCGGGGAAAGAGACCCAGTACTTC
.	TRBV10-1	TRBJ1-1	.	CASDTPESYTEAFF	TGCGCCAGCGACACTCCGGAAAGTTATACTGAAGCTTTCTTT
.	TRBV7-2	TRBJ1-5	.	CASSLGGNSNQPQHF	TGTGCCAGCAGCTTAGGGGGCAACAGCAATCAGCCCCAGCATTTT
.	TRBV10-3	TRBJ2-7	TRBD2	CAISSPTGTSEQYF	TGTGCCATCAGCTCACCTACCGGGACTAGCGAGCAGTACTTC
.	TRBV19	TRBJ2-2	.	CASTSGRGTTGELFF	TGTGCCAGTACGAGCGGCAGGGGAACAACCGGGGAGCTGTTTTTT
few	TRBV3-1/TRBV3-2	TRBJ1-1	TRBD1	CASALRGQATEAFF	TGTGCCAGCGCTCTAAGGGGGCAGGCGACTGAAGCTTTCTTT
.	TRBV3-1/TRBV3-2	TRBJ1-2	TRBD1	CASSQVGQGGYGYTF	TGTGCCAGCAGCCAAGTTGGACAGGGCGGCTATGGCTACACCTTC
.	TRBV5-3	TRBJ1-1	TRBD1	CANSGQTLMNTEAFF	TGTGCCAATTCGGGACAGACCTTGATGAACACTGAAGCTTTCTTT
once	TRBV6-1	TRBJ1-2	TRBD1	CASSEAQGAWGYTF	TGTGCCAGCAGTGAAGCCCAGGGGGCATGGGGCTACACCTTC
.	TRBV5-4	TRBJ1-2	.	CASSSHLGANYGYTF	TGTGCCAGCAGCTCCCATCTGGGAGCCAACTATGGCTACACCTTC
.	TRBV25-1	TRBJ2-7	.	CAPSWGPIDEQYF	TGTGCCCCGTCGTGGGGCCCCATCGACGAGCAGTACTTC
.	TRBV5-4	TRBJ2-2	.	CASSSTTRGTGELFF	TGTGCCAGCAGCAGCACTACCAGGGGAACCGGGGAGCTGTTTTTT
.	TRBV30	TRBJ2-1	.	CAWSVWARSSYNEQFF	TGTGCCTGGAGTGTTTGGGCCCGAAGCTCCTACAATGAGCAGTTCTTC
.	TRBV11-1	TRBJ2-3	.	CASSLVGGDPDTQYF	TGTGCCAGCAGCTTAGTCGGCGGGGATCCAGATACGCAGTATTTT
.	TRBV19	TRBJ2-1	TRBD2	CASSLAGYNEQFF	TGTGCCAGTAGTCTAGCGGGGTACAATGAGCAGTTCTTC
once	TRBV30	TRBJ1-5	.	CAWQTSGPQHF	TGTGCCTGGCAGACAAGCGGGCCCCAGCATTTT
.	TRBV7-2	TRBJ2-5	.	CASSPRRGSETQYF	TGTGCCAGCAGCCCACGACGGGGATCTGAGACCCAGTACTTC
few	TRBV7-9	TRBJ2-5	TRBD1	CASSKSGQGAGTQYF	TGTGCCAGCAGCAAATCGGGACAGGGCGCCGGGACCCAGTACTTC
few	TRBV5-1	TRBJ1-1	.	CVPGHTNTEAFF	TGCGTCCCGGGACATACGAACACTGAAGCTTTCTTT
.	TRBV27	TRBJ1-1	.	CASSPPVEIGANTEAFF	TGTGCCAGCAGTCCTCCCGTGGAGATCGGTGCGAACACTGAAGCTTTCTTT
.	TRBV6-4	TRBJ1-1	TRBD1	CASSHRGNTEAFF	TGTGCCAGCAGCCACAGGGGAAACACTGAAGCTTTCTTT
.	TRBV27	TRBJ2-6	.	CATSPDSTGANVLTF	TGTGCCACCTCCCCCGACAGCACTGGGGCCAACGTCCTGACTTTC
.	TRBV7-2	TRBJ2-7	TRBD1	CASSLRQGSEQYF	TGTGCCAGCAGCCTTAGACAGGGAAGCGAGCAGTACTTC
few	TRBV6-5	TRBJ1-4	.	CASRAQGAAEKLFF	TGTGCCAGCAGGGCTCAAGGGGCGGCTGAAAAACTGTTTTTT
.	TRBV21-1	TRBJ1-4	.	CASSLTGNPTSPHRTEKLFF	TGTGCCAGCAGCCTAACAGGGAACCCTACATCCCCTCACAGGACTGAAAAACTGTTTTTT
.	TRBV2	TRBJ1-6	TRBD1	CASGGTGHNSPLHF	TGTGCCAGCGGGGGGACAGGGCATAATTCACCCCTCCACTTT
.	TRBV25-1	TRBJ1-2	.	CASTQGSANYGYTF	TGTGCCAGCACACAGGGCTCAGCTAACTATGGCTACACCTTC
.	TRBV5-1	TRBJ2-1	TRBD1	CASSLDEGGTYNEQFF	TGCGCCAGCAGCTTGGATGAAGGGGGCACCTACAATGAGCAGTTCTTC
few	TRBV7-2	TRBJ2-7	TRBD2	CASRPMGSGGEGEQYF	TGTGCCAGCAGACCCATGGGTAGCGGGGGGGAGGGCGAGCAGTACTTC
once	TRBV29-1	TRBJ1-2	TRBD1	CSVEESDRVGYTF	TGCAGCGTTGAAGAATCCGACAGGGTCGGCTACACCTTC
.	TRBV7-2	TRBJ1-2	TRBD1	CASTRDRLYGYTF	TGTGCAAGTACCCGGGACAGGCTATATGGCTACACCTTC
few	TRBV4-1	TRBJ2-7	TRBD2	CASSQDGAGAQSYEQYF	TGCGCCAGCAGCCAAGATGGAGCGGGGGCCCAGTCCTACGAGCAGTACTTC
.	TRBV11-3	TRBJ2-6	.	CASSLSGSSGANVLTF	TGTGCCAGCAGCTTATCGGGGAGCTCTGGGGCCAACGTCCTGACTTTC
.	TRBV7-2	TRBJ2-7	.	CASSLSSSYEQYF	TGTGCCAGCAGCTTGTCTAGCTCCTACGAGCAGTACTTC
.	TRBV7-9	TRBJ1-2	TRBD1	CASSPARGPHGYTF	TGTGCCAGCAGCCCTGCAAGGGGGCCCCATGGCTACACCTTC
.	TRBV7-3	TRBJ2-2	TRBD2	CASSPAGGRNTGELFF	TGTGCCAGCAGCCCGGCCGGGGGGAGGAACACCGGGGAGCTGTTTTTT
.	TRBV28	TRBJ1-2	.	CASSSGHRTLYGYTF	TGTGCCAGCAGCTCCGGACACCGAACTCTCTATGGCTACACCTTC
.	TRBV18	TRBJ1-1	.	CASSPPGRVGTEAFF	TGTGCCAGCTCACCACCGGGCAGGGTCGGCACTGAAGCTTTCTTT
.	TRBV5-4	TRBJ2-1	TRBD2	CASSPRSGGVYNEQFF	TGTGCCAGCAGCCCCCGTAGCGGGGGGGTATACAATGAGCAGTTCTTC
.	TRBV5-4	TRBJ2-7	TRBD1	CASRPGTGGSVRSYEQYF	TGTGCCAGCAGACCCGGGACAGGGGGTTCCGTTAGGTCCTACGAGCAGTACTTC
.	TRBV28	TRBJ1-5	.	CASSLSQGGNQPQHF	TGTGCCAGCAGTCTTAGCCAGGGTGGGAATCAGCCCCAGCATTTT
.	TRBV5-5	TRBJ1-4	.	CAEPGGYNEKLFF	TGTGCCGAACCCGGGGGGTATAATGAAAAACTGTTTTTT
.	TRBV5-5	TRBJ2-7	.	CASSQEAGPLNYEQYF	TGTGCCAGCAGCCAGGAGGCAGGACCGTTGAACTACGAGCAGTACTTC